Here is one T cell receptor beta chain with its context. Its antigen is still unknown. The sample originates from a study of cytomegalovirus exposure and HLA in healthy donors. The wider study: Among the approximately 380 donors who were genotyped, about 79% fell in the genetic ancestry cluster that is associated with self-reported Caucasian donors.

PCR was performed using 60 Vbeta and 13 Jbeta primers. Original handling: Later, 75 million to 100 million unique TCR beta chains were counted in an analysis, and approximately 10 million of them were shared. Using immunoSEQ multiplex PCR, the repertoire was profiled, and TCRdb retains in-frame clones only, with some absent. V and J calls plus clone size are reproduced from that table; the DNA served to infer D and trimming. In the table there are about 67,000 clones, approximately 67% of which are singletons. Findings and caveats of the study: The classifier was said to identify cytomegalovirus status with high specificity and sensitivity. Later, TCR association rates were found to vary by HLA locus, highest for DRB1 and lowest for HLA-C.

V was pared by 2 bases and J by 7 bases, with 12 bases of the junction left unmatched. This CDR3 comprises 16 residues. Germline V gene data show CDR1 as SEHNR and CDR2 as FQNEAQ (reference sequence). The sample was PBMCs. The chain employs TRBV7-9 and TRBJ1-1, with TRBD1 matching over 8 bases. The TCR comes from a woman in her twenties or thirties in good health and CMV-seronegative. In DNA form, the CDR3 reads TGTGCCAGCAGCTTACGACAGGGGTCAACCATAGGTGAAGCTTTCTTT. It yields the protein CASSLRQGSTIGEAFF.